This TCR beta chain was profiled in a study of T cells in Graves' hyperthyroidism and ophthalmopathy. CDR3 size: 14 residues. Looked up from germline, CDR1 is LGHNA and CDR2 is YNFKEQ. The germline V and J ends were trimmed by 1 base and 6 bases, with 12 bases remaining between them. This clonotype was found a few times. Template material for amplifying TCR beta CDR3 regions consisted of RNA transcripts. Using the HTBI primer set, a first-round RT-PCR was run on the TCR CDR3. Each CDR3 protein gets one entry after TCRdb re-called the multiplex PCR reads with MiXCR. The profile covers about 580,000 distinct CDR3 sequences, with around 45% appearing a single time and roughly 8.2% taken by the ten largest.

Sequenced sample: peripheral blood or thyroid tissue (not recorded which). This sequence originates from a woman under 30 with Graves' hyperthyroidism. The chain links TRBV4-2 to TRBJ1-1, with D possibly matching TRBD1 (6 bases). The CDR3 here is CASSQVTGTAEAFF. DNA of the CDR3: TGTGCCAGCAGCCAAGTAACAGGGACCGCTGAAGCTTTCTTT.